This passage covers 16 T cell receptor beta chains from one sample sequenced in a study of T cell changes during pregnancy in multiple sclerosis (dated by TCRdb to about 2019). The library relied on the immunoSEQ multiplex PCR assay. The immuneACCESS repertoire file appears here via TCRdb, limited to in-frame rearrangements. These files lack a portion of the clones; in checked studies, under half of the deficit traces to unresolved V genes, and the cause of the others is not known. Across this sample there are 70,000 or so clones, with approximately 91% seen only once. The biggest ten clones account for 0.29% of the sample. This sample comprised CD4+ T cells from peripheral blood mononuclear cells, obtained after pregnancy. These receptors were obtained from a female donor with multiple sclerosis, enrolled in a pregnancy study.

V is TRBV6-6 and J is TRBJ1-5; 8 bases are shared with TRBD1. Germline V gene lookup returns CDR1 MNHNY and CDR2 SVGAGI (reference sequence). The ends lost 11 bases at V and 3 bases at J; junction bases unmatched: 6. CDR3 size: 13 residues. CDR3 sequence: CASGTGNNQPQHF. In nucleotides, the CDR3 is TGTGCCTCCGGGACAGGTAACAATCAGCCCCAGCATTTT.

The sample holds one count of this clone. The chain carries TRBV10-3 and TRBJ1-4, with D maybe TRBD1 (6 bases). CDR1 and CDR2 from the germline V gene are ENHRY and SYGVKD. Trimming took off 5 bases at V and 9 bases at J, with 10 bases between the two ends. The CDR3 loop spans 12 amino acids. CDR3 in DNA: TGTGCCATCAGTCGGGACAATCAAAAACTGTTTTTT. Its translation is CAISRDNQKLFF.

The chain couples TRBV5-1 to TRBJ2-2; 9 bases are shared with TRBD1. The CDR3 length is 17 residues. Trimming took 3 bases from V and 0 from J; bases not matched to a gene: 6. Germline V gives CDR1 SGHRS, CDR2 YFSETQ. The CDR3, as DNA: TGCGCCAGCAGCTCTCTGGGACAGGGCGCGAACACCGGGGAGCTGTTTTTT. Protein sequence: CASSSLGQGANTGELFF. The full variable domain, its missing parts supplied by reference TRBV5-1 and TRBJ2-2, is KAGVTQTPRYLIKTRGQQVTLSCSPISGHRSVSWYQQTPGQGLQFLFEYFSETQRNKGNFPGRFSGRQFSNSRSEMNVSTLELGDSALYLCASSSLGQGANTGELFFGEGSRLTVL.

The chain links TRBV6-6 to TRBJ1-2; TRBD1 is a possible D gene (6 bases). This CDR3 has 13 residues. Germline V gene data show CDR1 as MNHNY and CDR2 as SVGAGI (reference sequence). V lost 5 bases and J 3 bases, leaving 10 bases between the germline ends. CDR3 region: CASSRGNDYGYTF. CDR3 bases: TGTGCCAGCAGTAGGGGGAATGACTATGGCTACACCTTC.

This clone was seen once. The chain links TRBV14 to TRBJ1-2, with D unclear. CDR1 is SGHDN, CDR2 FVKESK, per germline. Trimming shortened V by 4 bases and J by 4 bases, and 16 bases separated the two germline ends. This CDR3 is 15 amino acids long. This CDR3 reads CASSLTQAGFYGYTF. CDR3 nucleotide sequence: TGTGCCAGCAGCCTAACCCAAGCAGGCTTCTATGGCTACACCTTC.

The chain links TRBV7-9 to TRBJ2-4, with D tentatively TRBD2 (5 bases). Between the trimmed V and J ends, which lost 5 bases and 7 bases, there was a span of 15 bases. CDR1 SEHNR and CDR2 FQNEAQ come from the germline V gene (reference sequence). The CDR3 contains 14 residues. CDR3: CASSALRGINIQYF. DNA of the CDR3: TGTGCCAGCAGCGCATTGCGAGGGATCAACATTCAGTACTTC.

CDR3 DNA: TGTGCCAGCAGGGGGACAGGGAATTCTGGGGCCAACGTCCTGACTTTC. It codes for CASRGTGNSGANVLTF. This rearrangement joins TRBV5-6 to TRBJ2-6, with 9 bases that match TRBD1. The germline V gene has CDR1 SGHDT and CDR2 YYEEEE. The CDR3 runs 16 residues. V lost 5 bases and J lost 1; bases outside the gene matches: 4.

This CDR3 is CASSITDTGGPYNEQFF. For the CDR3, the DNA is TGTGCCAGTAGTATCACCGACACGGGGGGCCCCTACAATGAGCAGTTCTTC. The chain couples TRBV19 to TRBJ2-1; D perhaps matches TRBD2 (7 bases). The V gene's germline CDR1 is LNHDA and CDR2 SQIVND (reference sequence). V was clipped by 3 bases and J by 2 bases, with 17 bases between them. This CDR3 is built from 17 residues.

This clone was seen a single time. V and J are TRBV5-6 and TRBJ2-7, with D unresolved. Between the trimmed V and J ends, which lost 0 bases and 2 bases, there was a span of 9 bases. The CDR3 has 14 residues. Germline CDR1 SGHDT, CDR2 YYEEEE. DNA of the CDR3: TGTGCCAGCAGCTTGGTGGTCGGTCCCTACGAGCAGTACTTC. It translates to CASSLVVGPYEQYF.

The CDR3 here is CASSGGSHEQYF. DNA for the CDR3: TGTGCCAGTTCAGGGGGGAGCCACGAGCAGTACTTC. The chain carries TRBV27 and TRBJ2-7; weak D call: TRBD1 (7 bases). V gave up 9 bases and J gave up 5 bases, with 14 bases separating them. Germline V CDR1 and CDR2: MNHEY, SMNVEV (reference sequence). CDR3 length: 12 residues.

This chain connects TRBV21-1 to TRBJ1-2; the D segment call TRBD1 is taken from the table without a DNA check. TRBV21-1 constitutes a pseudogene. The CDR3 loop spans 10 amino acids. In DNA form, the CDR3 reads TGTGCCAGCAGCAAGTCTCATGGCCCCTTC. Protein: CASSKSHGPF.

The rearrangement links TRBV29-1 to TRBJ1-1, with TRBD1 identical over 10 bases. Losses at the gene ends were 7 bases for V and 6 bases for J; bases not matched to a gene: 5. Germline V gives CDR1 SQVTM, CDR2 ANQGSEA. The CDR3 consists of 12 residues. The CDR3 region is CSGTGGLAEAFF. CDR3 nucleotide sequence: TGCAGCGGGACAGGGGGTCTAGCTGAAGCTTTCTTT.

V and J are TRBV2 and TRBJ2-1; 9 bases are shared with TRBD1. The CDR3 extends over 13 amino acids. Germline V gene data show CDR1 as SNHLY and CDR2 as FYNNEI. The junction had 6 bases not matched to a gene; V was cut back by 7 bases and J by 8 bases. The DNA for the CDR3 is TGTGCCAGCATGCCGGGACAGGGACATGAGCAGTTCTTC. Protein: CASMPGQGHEQFF.

The gene calls are TRBV5-1 and TRBJ1-6; 11 nucleotides line up with TRBD1. The CDR3 spans 15 residues. In germline, CDR1 is SGHRS, CDR2 YFSETQ. V trimming: 1 base; J trimming: 9 bases; junction bases outside the gene matches: 3. The CDR3 bases are TGCGCCAGCAGCTTGTCCGGGACAGGGGGTTCACCCCTCCACTTT. Translation: CASSLSGTGGSPLHF.

The chain joins TRBV30 to TRBJ1-5; D ambiguous. Trimming took off 2 bases at V and 2 bases at J, with 7 bases between the two ends. The CDR3 is made up of 13 amino acids. The germline CDR1 and CDR2 sequences are GTSNPN and SVGIG (reference sequence). The CDR3 is CAWSKGGNQPQHF. The CDR3 DNA reads TGTGCCTGGAGTAAGGGAGGCAATCAGCCCCAGCATTTT. Full variable domain (outside the CDR3, taken from reference TRBV30 and TRBJ1-5): SQTIHQWPATLVQPVGSPLSLECTVEGTSNPNLYWYRQAAGRGLQLLFYSVGIGQISSEVPQNLSASRPQDRQFILSSKKLLLSDSGFYLCAWSKGGNQPQHFGDGTRLSIL.

This clone has a handful of counts. The J gene is TRBJ2-5, the V gene TRBV5-6; maybe TRBD2 (5 bases). Germline values: CDR1 SGHDT, CDR2 YYEEEE. This CDR3 has 15 residues. V was cut by 4 bases and J by 2 bases, with 15 bases left in between. The DNA of the CDR3 is TGTGCCAGCAGCGGGGATGCCGGAGGACAAGAGACCCAGTACTTC. It encodes CASSGDAGGQETQYF.